This is a list of T cell receptor beta chains from one sample in a study of cytomegalovirus exposure and HLA in healthy donors. Libraries were prepared by immunoSEQ multiplex PCR; TCRdb keeps only in-frame clonotypes and omits some of them. The repertoire has about 160,000 clones, 86% of them found once; the top ten carry about 2.2%. The sequencing sample was made of PBMCs. The receptors originated from a woman younger than 35 in good health and CMV-seronegative. CDR3s include the opening cysteine and the closing phenylalanine or tryptophan. The order of the fields is J gene, V gene, D gene, clone size, CDR3 DNA, CDR3 protein. A D gene is named only where the DNA matches it firmly. Part of the rows lack a size; the others show once, few, many or a class for expanded clones.

TRBJ2-1	TRBV5-1	.	.	TGCGCCAGCAGCTTATTAGACAGGTCCTACAATGAGCAGTTCTTC	CASSLLDRSYNEQFF
TRBJ2-7	TRBV7-2	TRBD2	many	TGTGCCAGCAGCTTAGAAGGACTAGCTGTATACGAGCAGTACTTC	CASSLEGLAVYEQYF
TRBJ1-5	TRBV19	TRBD1	.	TGTGCCAGTAGAGCCGGGACAGTTAGCAATCAGCCCCAGCATTTT	CASRAGTVSNQPQHF
TRBJ2-7	TRBV4-3	TRBD2	.	TGCGCCAGCAGCCAAAATTTAGCGGGAGGTCGGTACGAGCAGTACTTC	CASSQNLAGGRYEQYF
TRBJ1-2	TRBV5-1	.	.	TGCGCCAGCAGCTTGGCGTATTCAGGGAACGGCTACACCTTC	CASSLAYSGNGYTF
TRBJ2-1	TRBV7-9	TRBD2	once	TGTGCCAGCAGCTTAAGCGGGAGGGTCAGGGATGAGCAGTTCTTC	CASSLSGRVRDEQFF
TRBJ2-7	TRBV5-8	TRBD1	.	TGTGCCAGCAGCTTGTTTCCGGGACAGGGAACCGACGAGCAGTACTTC	CASSLFPGQGTDEQYF
TRBJ1-1	TRBV7-9	.	.	TGTGCCAGCAGCTCATTACAGGGTGAGGACACTGAAGCTTTCTTT	CASSSLQGEDTEAFF
TRBJ1-1	TRBV5-1	.	.	TGCGCCAGCAGCTTGCACGGGAGCACTGAAGCTTTCTTT	CASSLHGSTEAFF
TRBJ2-5	TRBV4-1	TRBD2	.	TGCGCCAGCAGCCAAGTGGGGGGGATACGGGGAGGGCAAGAGACCCAGTACTTC	CASSQVGGIRGGQETQYF
TRBJ2-5	TRBV4-1	.	.	TGCGCCAGCAGCCAAGCTCACCAAGAGACCCAGTACTTC	CASSQAHQETQYF
TRBJ1-2	TRBV9	TRBD1	.	TGTGCCAGCAGCGTTCGGATGACCGGGACAGGGGTCGATGGCTACACCTTC	CASSVRMTGTGVDGYTF
TRBJ2-7	TRBV9	.	.	TGTGCCAGCAGCGTAGGCTCGGGGTCTCCCTACGAGCAGTACTTC	CASSVGSGSPYEQYF
TRBJ2-5	TRBV2	TRBD1	.	TGTGCCAGCAGTGAGCTACCTCGGACAGGGAAAGAGACCCAGTACTTC	CASSELPRTGKETQYF
TRBJ2-1	TRBV5-1	TRBD2	.	TGCGCCAGCAGCTTGGGAGCGGGGGGGCCGTATGGGTTAGATGAGCAGTTCTTC	CASSLGAGGPYGLDEQFF